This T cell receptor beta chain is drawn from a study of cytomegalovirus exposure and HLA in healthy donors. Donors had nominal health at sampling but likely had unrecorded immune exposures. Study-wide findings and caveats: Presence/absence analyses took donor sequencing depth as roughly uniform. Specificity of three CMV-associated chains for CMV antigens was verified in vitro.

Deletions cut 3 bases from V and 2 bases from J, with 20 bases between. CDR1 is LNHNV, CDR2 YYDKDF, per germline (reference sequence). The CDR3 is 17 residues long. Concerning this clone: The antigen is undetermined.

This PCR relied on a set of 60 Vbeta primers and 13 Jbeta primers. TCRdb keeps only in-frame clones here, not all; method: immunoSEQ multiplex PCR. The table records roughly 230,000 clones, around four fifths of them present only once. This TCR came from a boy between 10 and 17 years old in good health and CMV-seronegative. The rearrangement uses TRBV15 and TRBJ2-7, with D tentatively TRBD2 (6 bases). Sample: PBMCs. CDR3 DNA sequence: TGTGCCACCAGCAGGGAGCTCGCTGGAGGGAGCACCTACGAGCAGTACTTC. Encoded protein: CATSRELAGGSTYEQYF.